The 11 T cell receptor beta chains below all came from one sample that was sequenced in a study of blood T cell repertoires in COVID-19. TCRdb's table, derived via immunoSEQ multiplex PCR, lists solely in-frame clones and lacks some. Of roughly 300,000 clones in the sample, 80% to 90% were seen once. What was sequenced was PBMCs or T cells enriched from blood (not recorded which). The receptors come from a woman aged 40 to 50 with acute COVID-19.

This chain connects TRBV5-3 to TRBJ2-7; 10 bases map to TRBD2. Being an ORF, TRBV5-3 has a function that is uncertain. The length of the CDR3 is 16 residues. Unmatched junction bases numbered 5, after V lost 2 bases and J lost 0 bases. The CDR3 bases are TGTGCCAGAAGCTTCGCCGGGACTAGCGACTCCTACGAGCAGTACTTC. It codes for CARSFAGTSDSYEQYF.

V and J are TRBV7-9 and TRBJ2-7; 12 nucleotides match TRBD2. The junction had 4 bases not matched to a gene; V was cut back by 4 bases and J by 3 bases. CDR3 length: 15 amino acids. Germline V gene data show CDR1 as SEHNR and CDR2 as FQNEAQ (reference sequence). This chain's CDR3 is CASSSVLAGGYEQYF. The CDR3 DNA is TGTGCCAGCAGCTCGGTACTAGCGGGGGGCTACGAGCAGTACTTC. Variable domain in full (rest from reference TRBV7-9 and TRBJ2-7): DTGVSQNPRHKITKRGQNVTFRCDPISEHNRLYWYRQTLGQGPEFLTYFQNEAQLEKSRLLSDRFSAERPKGSFSTLEIQRTEQGDSAMYLCASSSVLAGGYEQYFGPGTRLTVT.

The rearrangement joins TRBV4-2 to TRBJ1-2; TRBD1 aligns across 10 bases. J lost 2 bases, V lost 1 base, and 4 bases had no gene match. The V gene's germline CDR1 is LGHNA and CDR2 YNFKEQ. This CDR3 contains 16 residues. The DNA for the CDR3 is TGTGCCAGCAGCCAAGGGGGACAGGGGCTCAACTATGGCTACACCTTC. Translating it yields CASSQGGQGLNYGYTF.

The chain is built from TRBV28 and TRBJ1-1; 8 bases align to TRBD1. The CDR3 consists of 17 residues. V lost 5 bases to trimming and J lost 0 bases; unmatched junction nucleotides: 11. Germline V gene lookup returns CDR1 MDHEN and CDR2 SYDVKM. CDR3 in DNA: TGTGCCAGCAGTCAGACCGGGACAGGAAAACTGAACACTGAAGCTTTCTTT. It specifies CASSQTGTGKLNTEAFF. Filled out from reference TRBV28 and TRBJ1-1, the complete variable domain reads DVKVTQSSRYLVKRTGEKVFLECVQDMDHENMFWYRQDPGLGLRLIYFSYDVKMKEKGDIPEGYSVSREKKERFSLILESASTNQTSMYLCASSQTGTGKLNTEAFFGQGTRLTVV.

V usage is TRBV24-1 and J usage is TRBJ2-2; D is unresolved. This CDR3 spans 14 amino acids. Per the germline V gene, CDR1 is KGHDR and CDR2 is SFDVKD. Trimming removed 4 bases at V and 2 bases at J, with 7 bases between. The CDR3 region is CATSDPVNTGELFF. CDR3 sequence (DNA): TGTGCCACCAGTGACCCCGTAAACACCGGGGAGCTGTTTTTT.

This clone came up a few times. The chain combines TRBV7-3 with TRBJ2-3; 7 bases line up with TRBD2. This CDR3 is 16 amino acids long. V lost 1 base, J lost 4 bases, and 8 bases stayed unmatched. CDR1 is SGHTA, CDR2 FQGTGA, per germline. This CDR3 is CASSLISGGSADTQYF. The CDR3, as DNA: TGTGCCAGCAGCTTAATCTCCGGCGGGAGCGCAGATACGCAGTATTTT. Using reference TRBV7-3 and TRBJ2-3 for the parts outside the CDR3, the full variable domain is GAGVSQTPSNKVTEKGKYVELRCDPISGHTALYWYRQSLGQGPEFLIYFQGTGAADDSGLPNDRFFAVRPEGSVSTLKIQRTERGDSAVYLCASSLISGGSADTQYFGPGTRLTVL.

This chain uses TRBV11-2 with TRBJ1-1; D is unclear. V was pared by 4 bases and J by 9 bases, with 9 bases between. Germline CDR1 is SGHAT and CDR2 is FQNNGV. CDR3 size: 11 residues. As DNA, the CDR3 is TGTGCCAGCAGCTACACCCACCAAGCTTTCTTT. Its protein is CASSYTHQAFF. The entire variable domain, with the rest obtained from reference TRBV11-2 and TRBJ1-1, is as follows: EAGVAQSPRYKIIEKRQSVAFWCNPISGHATLYWYQQILGQGPKLLIQFQNNGVVDDSQLPKDRFSAERLKGVDSTLKIQPAKLEDSAVYLCASSYTHQAFFGQGTRLTVV.

The rearrangement joins TRBV7-9 to TRBJ1-4, with 11 nucleotides matching TRBD1. Losses at the gene ends were 4 bases for V and 5 bases for J; bases not matched to a gene: 3. CDR1 and CDR2 from the germline V gene are SEHNR and FQNEAQ (reference sequence). The CDR3 is 15 amino acids. DNA for the CDR3: TGTGCCAGCAGCTCCTGGACAGGGGGCAATGAAAAACTGTTTTTT. This gives the protein CASSSWTGGNEKLFF.

The V and J genes are TRBV28 and TRBJ1-1; D might be TRBD1 (5 bases). The CDR3 is 12 amino acids. In germline, CDR1 is MDHEN, CDR2 SYDVKM. Trimming stripped 6 bases from V and 7 bases from J, with 12 bases between. CDR3 in DNA: TGTGCCAGCAGCCCCCGACAGTTTGAAGCTTTCTTT. Translated, it gives CASSPRQFEAFF.

The chain couples TRBV9 to TRBJ2-2, with 10 bases that match TRBD2. Germline V gene sequence: CDR1 SGDLS, CDR2 YYNGEE. Trimming at V came to 4 bases and at J to 2 bases, leaving 5 bases not matched to a gene. This CDR3 is 16 amino acids long. CDR3: CASSPRTSGNTGELFF. CDR3 coding DNA: TGTGCCAGCAGCCCCCGGACTAGCGGAAACACCGGGGAGCTGTTTTTT.

V usage is TRBV9 and J usage is TRBJ2-1; TRBD1 agrees at 7 bases. The germline V gene encodes CDR1 SGDLS and CDR2 YYNGEE. Losses at the gene ends were 3 bases for V and 5 bases for J; bases not matched to a gene: 14. The CDR3 length is 17 residues. The CDR3 region is CASSGVGGSLSHNEQFF. As DNA, the CDR3 is TGTGCCAGCAGCGGGGTAGGGGGCTCCTTATCCCACAATGAGCAGTTCTTC.